This TCR beta chain emerged from a study of PD-1 blockade in classical Hodgkin lymphoma. Study-wide context: On a schedule of every 2 weeks, patients received nivolumab 3 mg/kg intravenously. Study-level findings and limits: It was CD4+ TCR diversity, not CD8+, that rose significantly by C4D1. Newly diagnosed patients reportedly trailed healthy donors in baseline TCR diversity.

All the patients suffered relapse after autologous stem cell transplantation, and brentuximab vedotin exposure differed. Relapsed/refractory classical Hodgkin lymphoma patients had complete, partial or progressive responses. The CDR3 runs 17 residues. Germline-derived CDR1 and CDR2 are LNHDA and SQIVND (reference sequence). Trimming at V came to 1 base and at J to 8 bases, leaving 10 bases not matched to a gene. TCRdb's copy holds only in-frame clones and misses some; the assay was immunoSEQ multiplex PCR. The sample lists about 97,000 clones; approximately 80% were seen once. Note on this clone: The antigen remains undetermined.

The sequence was collected from a human donor with classical Hodgkin lymphoma. The chain recombines TRBV19 with TRBJ2-1; TRBD2 matches at 11 bases. The sample consisted of peripheral blood mononuclear cells (PBMCs), taken at baseline. The chain's CDR3 is CASSIAVTSGSTDEQFF. CDR3 coding DNA: TGTGCCAGTAGTATAGCCGTTACTAGCGGGAGCACAGATGAGCAGTTCTTC. Based on the CDR3 plus reference TRBV19 and TRBJ2-1, the full variable domain is DGGITQSPKYLFRKEGQNVTLSCEQNLNHDAMYWYRQDPGQGLRLIYYSQIVNDFQKGDIAEGYSVSREKKESFPLTVTSAQKNPTAFYLCASSIAVTSGSTDEQFFGPGTRLTVL.